This TCR beta chain was captured in a study of T cell changes during pregnancy in multiple sclerosis. Sequencing used immunoSEQ multiplex PCR; TCRdb keeps in-frame clones, though not all of them. The repertoire holds 85,000 to 130,000 clones, with 85% to 95% as singletons. The CDR3 has 17 amino acids. Unmatched junction bases numbered 15, after V lost 4 bases and J lost 4 bases. Per the germline V gene, CDR1 is SGHRS and CDR2 is YFSETQ. The chain uses TRBV5-1 and TRBJ2-7, with 9 nucleotides matching TRBD2. The sequencing used peripheral blood, collected in the second trimester of pregnancy. The source is a female donor with multiple sclerosis, enrolled in a pregnancy study. Written as DNA, the CDR3 is TGCGCCAGCAGCGTCGATGGCGGGAGGGCCGCGGGATACGAGCAGTACTTC. Translating gives CASSVDGGRAAGYEQYF.